The 28 T cell receptor beta chains below come from one sample, sequenced in a study of blood T cell repertoires in COVID-19. Generated by immunoSEQ multiplex PCR, the TCRdb table keeps only in-frame clones and is missing some. The table lists 90,000 to 140,000 clones, roughly 80% of them singletons. The sequenced sample consisted of peripheral blood. These receptor sequences come from a woman aged 65 to 85 with acute or convalescent COVID-19.

CDR3 nucleotides: TGTGCCAGCAGCCTTAAGACAGGTTCGGGAGAGACCCAGTACTTC. It yields the protein CASSLKTGSGETQYF. The chain uses TRBV5-4 and TRBJ2-5; TRBD1 might be the D (6 bases). Germline CDR1 reads SGHNT; CDR2 reads YYREEE (reference sequence). V lost 4 bases and J lost 4, with 17 bases in between. The CDR3 extends over 15 amino acids.

This chain joins TRBV19 and TRBJ2-7; possible D gene TRBD1, 6 bases. CDR1 LNHDA and CDR2 SQIVND come from the germline V gene (reference sequence). CDR3 length: 14 amino acids. Trimming left V 4 bases short and J 5 bases short, with 15 bases between. CDR3 sequence reads: CASSTRQVLDEQYF. Here the CDR3 DNA reads TGTGCCAGTAGTACACGACAGGTCCTTGACGAGCAGTACTTC. The full variable domain, with the rest looked up from reference TRBV19 and TRBJ2-7, is DGGITQSPKYLFRKEGQNVTLSCEQNLNHDAMYWYRQDPGQGLRLIYYSQIVNDFQKGDIAEGYSVSREKKESFPLTVTSAQKNPTAFYLCASSTRQVLDEQYFGPGTRLTVT.

This clone was seen just once. This chain joins TRBV7-8 and TRBJ2-7; D perhaps matches TRBD1 (6 bases). V was cut by 4 bases and J by 1 base, with 20 bases left in between. Germline V gene sequence: CDR1 SGHVS, CDR2 FQNEAQ. This CDR3 has 17 residues. CDR3 protein: CASSSSKIGQTSYEQYF. In DNA, the CDR3 is TGTGCCAGCAGCTCCTCGAAGATAGGACAGACTTCCTACGAGCAGTACTTC. Complete variable domain (other parts from reference TRBV7-8 and TRBJ2-7): GAGVSQSPRYKVAKRGQDVALRCDPISGHVSLFWYQQALGQGPEFLTYFQNEAQLDKSGLPSDRFFAERPEGSVSTLKIQRTQQEDSAVYLCASSSSKIGQTSYEQYFGPGTRLTVT.

The chain uses TRBV27 and TRBJ2-7, with 8 bases aligning to TRBD1. The CDR3 extends over 14 amino acids. Trimming took 6 bases from V and 5 from J; bases not matched to a gene: 9. Germline values: CDR1 MNHEY, CDR2 SMNVEV (reference sequence). CDR3 DNA: TGTGCCAGCAGCCACGGACAGGGTTATGACGAGCAGTACTTC. This gives the protein CASSHGQGYDEQYF.

This clone was detected only a few times. The chain has TRBV18 and TRBJ1-5; D gene ambiguous. V gave up 2 bases and J gave up 1 base, with 9 bases separating them. Germline V gene lookup returns CDR1 KGHSH and CDR2 LQKENI. The CDR3 extends over 15 amino acids. The CDR3 sequence is CASSPEEASNQPQHF. The DNA for the CDR3 is TGTGCCAGCTCACCAGAGGAAGCGAGCAATCAGCCCCAGCATTTT.

The chain couples TRBV3-1 (or the pseudogene TRBV3-2) to TRBJ1-6, with no clear D. The CDR3 is 14 residues long. CDR1 is LGHDT and CDR2 is YNNKEL in the germline V gene (reference sequence). Trimming shortened V by 2 bases and J by 9 bases, and 11 bases separated the two germline ends. The CDR3 DNA sequence: TGTGCCAGCAGCCAACGGAGAGATCGTTCACCCCTCCACTTT. It codes for CASSQRRDRSPLHF.

The rearrangement joins TRBV6-5 to TRBJ2-7, with a tentative D call TRBD2 (5 bases). V dropped 2 bases and J dropped 6 bases, with 20 bases sitting between them. Germline loops: CDR1 MNHEY, CDR2 SVGAGI. This CDR3 has 16 amino acids. CDR3 residues: CASSYLSGSYGVEQYF. The CDR3 nucleotides are TGTGCCAGCAGTTACCTTTCGGGCAGCTACGGGGTCGAGCAGTACTTC.

The rearrangement joins TRBV3-1 (or the pseudogene TRBV3-2) to TRBJ1-5; D gene uncertain. The V end lost 4 bases, the J end lost 0 bases, and 10 bases lay between the germline ends. The CDR3 extends over 15 amino acids. Germline CDR1 and CDR2: LGHDT and YNNKEL (reference sequence). The CDR3 loop is CASSLTRDSNQPQHF. CDR3 DNA sequence: TGTGCCAGCAGCCTCACGAGGGATAGCAATCAGCCCCAGCATTTT.

The rearrangement joins TRBV30 to TRBJ2-5; D ambiguous. Deletions cut 0 bases from V and 2 bases from J, with 7 bases between. CDR1 GTSNPN and CDR2 SVGIG come from the germline V gene (reference sequence). CDR3 size: 13 residues. The DNA for the CDR3 is TGTGCCTGGAGTGTAACCAGTCAAGAGACCCAGTACTTC. This translates into CAWSVTSQETQYF.

The V gene is TRBV5-6, the J gene TRBJ1-2; TRBD1 aligns across 7 bases. Trimming took 4 bases from V and 8 from J; bases not matched to a gene: 8. This CDR3 has 13 residues. Germline CDR1 SGHDT, CDR2 YYEEEE. CDR3 sequence reads: CASSPKQGRGYTF. The CDR3 nucleotides are TGTGCCAGCAGCCCGAAACAGGGGAGGGGCTACACCTTC.

For the CDR3, the DNA is TGCGCCAGCAGCGCGACAGTCCAGGGAGGCAACGAGCAGTACTTC. The encoded protein is CASSATVQGGNEQYF. The V gene is TRBV5-1, the J gene TRBJ2-7; D possibly corresponds to TRBD2 (6 bases). The CDR3 has 15 residues. Trimming stripped 4 bases from V and 5 bases from J, with 19 bases between. CDR1 and CDR2 (germline): SGHRS, YFSETQ.

Written as DNA, the CDR3 is TGTGCCAGCAGCTCCCCGGTGGGGGGATTGAGATACGAGCAGTACTTC. It encodes CASSSPVGGLRYEQYF. The chain links TRBV11-2 to TRBJ2-7, with a tentative D call TRBD2 (6 bases). Deletions cut 4 bases from V and 4 bases from J, with 20 bases between. This CDR3 spans 16 amino acids. In germline, CDR1 is SGHAT, CDR2 FQNNGV. Complete variable domain (other parts from reference TRBV11-2 and TRBJ2-7): EAGVAQSPRYKIIEKRQSVAFWCNPISGHATLYWYQQILGQGPKLLIQFQNNGVVDDSQLPKDRFSAERLKGVDSTLKIQPAKLEDSAVYLCASSSPVGGLRYEQYFGPGTRLTVT.

For the CDR3, the DNA is TGTGCCAGCAGCTCACAGGGTTCTGGAAACACCATATATTTT. Its protein is CASSSQGSGNTIYF. This rearrangement joins TRBV11-2 to TRBJ1-3; D possibly corresponds to TRBD1 (6 bases). The CDR3 has 14 residues. V lost 4 bases, J lost 1 base, and 8 bases lay in between. CDR1 is SGHAT and CDR2 is FQNNGV in the germline V gene.

V usage is TRBV27 and J usage is TRBJ2-1; the match to TRBD2 covers 9 bases. The CDR3 has 16 residues. Germline loops: CDR1 MNHEY, CDR2 SMNVEV (reference sequence). V trimming: 8 bases; J trimming: 3 bases; junction bases outside the gene matches: 11. The CDR3 region is CASGSPTRGGYNEQFF. The DNA of the CDR3 is TGTGCCAGCGGCTCCCCTACGCGGGGGGGCTACAATGAGCAGTTCTTC.

The V and J genes are TRBV28 and TRBJ1-1, with 8 bases identical to TRBD1. Per germline, CDR1 MDHEN and CDR2 SYDVKM. Losses at the gene ends were 8 bases for V and 10 bases for J; bases not matched to a gene: 9. The CDR3 is 12 amino acids. The CDR3 region is CASLTHTGGAFF. The CDR3 nucleotides are TGTGCCAGCCTGACGCATACAGGGGGAGCTTTCTTT.

V usage is TRBV3-1 (or the pseudogene TRBV3-2) and J usage is TRBJ1-2; D is perhaps TRBD1 (6 bases). CDR3 length: 14 amino acids. V shed 4 bases and J shed 4 bases, with 13 bases lying between them. Germline V gene sequence: CDR1 LGHDT, CDR2 YNNKEL (reference sequence). This chain's CDR3 is CASSPDSTSYGYTF. The DNA of the CDR3 is TGTGCCAGCAGCCCGGACAGTACGTCCTATGGCTACACCTTC.

The chain carries TRBV15 and TRBJ2-3; 9 bases line up with TRBD1. V trimming: 0 bases; J trimming: 2 bases; junction bases outside the gene matches: 9. This CDR3 has 18 amino acids. Germline values: CDR1 LNHNV, CDR2 YYDKDF (reference sequence). The CDR3: CATSRDGPGQGLTDTQYF. DNA for the CDR3: TGTGCCACCAGCAGAGATGGGCCGGGACAGGGACTCACAGATACGCAGTATTTT. Filled out from reference TRBV15 and TRBJ2-3, the complete variable domain reads DAMVIQNPRYQVTQFGKPVTLSCSQTLNHNVMYWYQQKSSQAPKLLFHYYDKDFNNEADTPDNFQSRRPNTSFCFLDIRSPGLGDTAMYLCATSRDGPGQGLTDTQYFGPGTRLTVL.

This rearrangement joins TRBV2 to TRBJ2-3; 11 bases are a match to TRBD2. V lost 4 bases to trimming and J lost 5 bases; unmatched junction nucleotides: 8. Germline-derived CDR1 and CDR2 are SNHLY and FYNNEI. The CDR3 length is 16 residues. The CDR3 region has the DNA TGTGCCAGCAGTGGGAGTAGCGGGGGGGCGGTAGATACGCAGTATTTT. Its translation is CASSGSSGGAVDTQYF.

This clone appeared a single time. The CDR3 sequence: CASSLIRQGGDYEQYF. DNA of the CDR3: TGTGCCAGCAGCTTAATTAGACAGGGGGGGGACTACGAGCAGTACTTC. The J gene is TRBJ2-7, the V gene TRBV7-7, with 9 positions matching TRBD1. V dropped 2 bases and J dropped 3; count of bases not matched to a gene: 8. The CDR3 loop spans 16 amino acids. In germline, CDR1 is SSHAT, CDR2 FNYEAQ (reference sequence).

In its sample, this clone was seen a few times. The chain recombines TRBV30 with TRBJ1-6, with D unresolved. Germline V gene sequence: CDR1 GTSNPN, CDR2 SVGIG (reference sequence). Trimming shortened V by 4 bases and J by 7 bases, and 17 bases separated the two germline ends. The CDR3 contains 15 residues. DNA of the CDR3: TGTGCCTGGAAGAAAGAACGAAACTGGAATTCACCCCTCCACTTT. Protein sequence: CAWKKERNWNSPLHF.

The chain has TRBV4-2 and TRBJ2-3; 8 bases are a match to TRBD2. The V and J ends lost 1 base and 4 bases, in that order; junction bases with no gene match: 4. Germline-derived CDR1 and CDR2 are LGHNA and YNFKEQ. The CDR3 is 15 amino acids. The CDR3 DNA is TGTGCCAGCAGCCAAGTCGGGGGGGCTGCAGATACGCAGTATTTT. This translates into CASSQVGGAADTQYF.

CDR3 sequence: CASSIVITEAFF. The DNA of the CDR3 is TGTGCCAGCAGCATTGTAATTACTGAAGCTTTCTTT. The rearrangement uses TRBV7-2 and TRBJ1-1, with D unclear. From germline, CDR1 is SGHTA and CDR2 FQGNSA. The CDR3 is 12 residues long. V lost 5 bases and J lost 5, with 9 bases in between.

The chain couples TRBV14 to TRBJ1-2; the D gene is possibly TRBD1 (5 bases). Trimming took 3 bases from V and 4 from J, leaving 9 bases between them. Germline V gene lookup returns CDR1 SGHDN and CDR2 FVKESK. This CDR3 spans 13 amino acids. This CDR3 is CASSHRGGYGYTF. CDR3 sequence (DNA): TGTGCCAGCAGCCACCGGGGGGGCTATGGCTACACCTTC.

This chain uses TRBV2 with TRBJ2-3; D not resolved. The CDR3 is 17 residues long. V was cut by 9 bases and J by 0 bases, with 22 bases left in between. Germline V gives CDR1 SNHLY, CDR2 FYNNEI. The DNA of the CDR3 is TGTGCCAGTATTCAAAAGGAGAGGCCAACAAGCACAGATACGCAGTATTTT. This gives the protein CASIQKERPTSTDTQYF.

The chain employs TRBV27 and TRBJ2-1; 14 bases are a match to TRBD2. From germline, CDR1 is MNHEY and CDR2 SMNVEV (reference sequence). J gave up 12 bases and V 5 bases, and 12 bases lay outside the gene matches. This CDR3 spans 16 amino acids. Here the CDR3 reads CASSKRTSGGRFGQFF. CDR3 DNA: TGTGCCAGCAGTAAAAGGACTAGCGGGGGGCGGTTCGGGCAGTTCTTC.

This clone was recorded only once. This chain links TRBV20-1 with TRBJ2-7; 9 nucleotides line up with TRBD2. The ends lost 3 bases at V and 5 bases at J; junction bases unmatched: 8. This CDR3 contains 14 residues. Germline V gives CDR1 DFQATT, CDR2 SNEGSKA (reference sequence). CDR3 bases: TGCAGTGCTAGTCTGACTAGCGGCTTGAACGAGCAGTACTTC. The encoded protein is CSASLTSGLNEQYF.

The J gene is TRBJ2-1, the V gene TRBV15; possible D gene TRBD2, 6 bases. The germline V gene has CDR1 LNHNV and CDR2 YYDKDF (reference sequence). V lost 5 bases, J lost 8 bases, and 22 bases lay in between. The CDR3 length is 16 residues. CDR3 sequence reads: CATSPRSRDSSDEQFF. The CDR3 nucleotides are TGTGCCACCAGCCCAAGATCCCGGGACTCTAGCGATGAGCAGTTCTTC.

J is TRBJ2-3 and V is TRBV7-2, with TRBD2 matching 13 bases. Germline V gene data show CDR1 as SGHTA and CDR2 as FQGNSA. The V segment lost 2 bases and the J segment 4 bases; nucleotides outside the gene matches: 6. The CDR3 is 17 residues long. The chain's CDR3 is CASSLRGTSGVSDTQYF. The CDR3 nucleotides read TGTGCCAGCAGCTTACGCGGGACTAGCGGGGTGTCAGATACGCAGTATTTT.